Following are 22 T cell receptor beta chains from one sample sequenced in a study of T cell responses to AZD1222 COVID-19 vaccine. Some clones are missing from TCRdb's copy, which holds only in-frame ones; the method was immunoSEQ multiplex PCR. The sample holds 70,000 to 90,000 clones, roughly 84% seen once. Material: peripheral blood, obtained 28 days after the second AZD1222 dose. The receptors originated from an adult who received the AZD1222 COVID-19 vaccine.

V usage is TRBV2 and J usage is TRBJ2-7; possible D gene TRBD1, 6 bases. The CDR3 totals 13 residues. The V gene lost 4 bases and the J gene lost 5 bases, with 12 bases spanning the gap. In germline, CDR1 is SNHLY, CDR2 FYNNEI. CDR3 bases: TGTGCCAGCAGTGGAGGCAGGGGAAACGAGCAGTACTTC. It yields the protein CASSGGRGNEQYF.

This clone was seen only once. J is TRBJ1-2 and V is TRBV19; TRBD1 matches 9 bases. Losses at the gene ends were 5 bases for V and 8 bases for J; bases not matched to a gene: 9. This CDR3 contains 14 residues. Germline assignment: CDR1 LNHDA and CDR2 SQIVND (reference sequence). The DNA of the CDR3 is TGTGCCAGTAGTTATGGGACAGGGTCGCGCGGCTACACCTTC. Translated: CASSYGTGSRGYTF.

Comments on this clone: At one end, the junction sequence differs from germline, possibly due to a read error. The CDR3 DNA is TGTGCCAGCAAAATGGGATTCGAGGTCCTCTTT. This encodes CASKMGFEVLF. The chain uses TRBV12-3 or TRBV12-4 and TRBJ1-1, with D uncertain. The CDR3 sequence is 11 residues long.

This chain links TRBV29-1 with TRBJ1-2; D call uncertain. This CDR3 spans 18 amino acids. Germline loops: CDR1 SQVTM, CDR2 ANQGSEA. Trimming left V 5 bases short and J 1 base short, with 26 bases between. DNA for the CDR3: TGCAGCGTTCGGATCCCATCTGTCGGGCAGCGTCTTAACTATGGCTACACCTTC. This codes for CSVRIPSVGQRLNYGYTF.

This clone was seen a single time. The V and J genes are TRBV19 and TRBJ1-5, with D maybe TRBD1 (5 bases). There are 17 residues in the CDR3. Germline V CDR1 and CDR2: LNHDA, SQIVND (reference sequence). V lost 0 bases to trimming and J lost 4 bases, with 16 bases between them. The CDR3 region is CASSIDFRQGGNQPQHF. DNA of the CDR3: TGTGCCAGTAGTATAGATTTTCGCCAGGGAGGGAATCAGCCCCAGCATTTT. The full variable domain, its missing parts supplied by reference TRBV19 and TRBJ1-5, is DGGITQSPKYLFRKEGQNVTLSCEQNLNHDAMYWYRQDPGQGLRLIYYSQIVNDFQKGDIAEGYSVSREKKESFPLTVTSAQKNPTAFYLCASSIDFRQGGNQPQHFGDGTRLSIL.

V gene TRBV2 combines with J gene TRBJ1-1, with a possible D match to TRBD1 (5 bases). Germline V gives CDR1 SNHLY, CDR2 FYNNEI. This CDR3 region has 12 residues. With 3 bases removed from V and 3 bases from J, the gap between germline ends came to 5 bases. CDR3 DNA: TGTGCCAGCAGTGACAGGGACACTGAAGCTTTCTTT. As protein: CASSDRDTEAFF.

The chain joins TRBV6-2 or TRBV6-3 to TRBJ2-5; TRBD1 is a possible D gene (6 bases). The V and J ends lost 3 bases and 5 bases respectively, with 16 bases between them. From germline, CDR1 is MNHEY and CDR2 SVGEGT. This CDR3 has 15 amino acids. CDR3 loop: CASSYHRVGQETQYF. In DNA, the CDR3 is TGTGCCAGCAGTTATCACAGGGTTGGTCAGGAGACCCAGTACTTC.

This chain joins TRBV4-1 and TRBJ1-3; 8 nucleotides match TRBD1. J gave up 2 bases and V 1 base, and 1 base lay outside the gene matches. CDR1 is MGHRA and CDR2 is YSYEKL in the germline V gene. CDR3 length: 15 amino acids. The DNA of the CDR3 is TGCGCCAGCAGCCAAGGGACAGGGACTGGAAACACCATATATTTT. This encodes CASSQGTGTGNTIYF.

The CDR3 sequence: CASSLGGRTNEKLFF. The CDR3 bases are TGTGCCAGCAGCTTAGGTGGGCGCACTAATGAAAAACTGTTTTTT. The chain employs TRBV7-2 and TRBJ1-4; D call uncertain. V lost 1 base and J 2 bases, leaving 8 bases between the germline ends. CDR1 and CDR2 from the germline V gene are SGHTA and FQGNSA. This CDR3 spans 15 amino acids. Drawing the rest from reference TRBV7-2 and TRBJ1-4, the complete variable domain is GAGVSQSPSNKVTEKGKDVELRCDPISGHTALYWYRQSLGQGLEFLIYFQGNSAPDKSGLPSDRFSAERTGGSVSTLTIQRTQQEDSAVYLCASSLGGRTNEKLFFGSGTQLSVL.

This rearrangement joins TRBV6-6 to TRBJ1-1; a weak D match, TRBD1 (6 bases). Germline assignment: CDR1 MNHNY and CDR2 SVGAGI (reference sequence). V shed 5 bases and J shed 10 bases, with 23 bases lying between them. This CDR3 contains 15 residues. This CDR3 is CASSGWTEGMTGAFF. The CDR3 DNA reads as TGTGCCAGCAGTGGATGGACAGAAGGGATGACCGGAGCTTTCTTT.

V and J are TRBV6-5 and TRBJ2-2; 11 nucleotides line up with TRBD1. V lost 10 bases, J lost 5 bases, and 9 bases stayed unmatched. Germline V gene data show CDR1 as MNHEY and CDR2 as SVGAGI. This CDR3 region has 15 residues. In DNA, the CDR3 is TGTGCCACCTGTCGTGGACAGGGGGCGACCGGGGAGCTGTTTTTT. As protein: CATCRGQGATGELFF.

The rearrangement links TRBV12-3 or TRBV12-4 to TRBJ2-5; D not certain. Between the trimmed V and J ends, which lost 3 bases and 5 bases, there was a span of 10 bases. This CDR3 is 13 amino acids long. CDR3 sequence (DNA): TGTGCCAGCAGTTTTTGGGGTGTCGAGACCCAGTACTTC. Translation gives CASSFWGVETQYF.

In its sample, this clone was seen once. The V gene is TRBV4-1, the J gene TRBJ2-7, with D possibly matching TRBD2 (5 bases). This CDR3 has 13 amino acids. Germline V gene sequence: CDR1 MGHRA, CDR2 YSYEKL. V lost 4 bases, J lost 2 bases, and 9 bases lay in between. The CDR3 DNA is TGCGCCAGCAGCCGGACTTCAGCCTACGAGCAGTACTTC. As protein: CASSRTSAYEQYF.

The chain has TRBV3-1 (or the pseudogene TRBV3-2) and TRBJ1-2; D gene ambiguous. The CDR3 is 15 residues long. Trimming cost V 4 bases and J 0 bases, with 12 bases left between them. The V gene's germline CDR1 is LGHDT and CDR2 YNNKEL (reference sequence). The CDR3 sequence is CASSRSEAANYGYTF. DNA for the CDR3: TGTGCCAGCAGCCGATCGGAGGCGGCTAACTATGGCTACACCTTC.

CDR3 nucleotides: TGTGCCAGCAGAAACCCCTCGGACAGGCTTTTCGGGCAGTACTTC. It translates to CASRNPSDRLFGQYF. The chain is built from TRBV6-5 and TRBJ2-7, with 7 nucleotides matching TRBD1. Germline-derived CDR1 and CDR2 are MNHEY and SVGAGI. The CDR3 runs to 15 residues. Losses at the gene ends were 6 bases for V and 9 bases for J; bases not matched to a gene: 17.

The chain has TRBV2 and TRBJ2-1; D is unresolved. Germline CDR1 SNHLY, CDR2 FYNNEI. V lost 7 bases, J lost 0 bases, and 16 bases lay in between. CDR3 length: 16 amino acids. In DNA form, the CDR3 reads TGTGCCAGCACCCAATTCCTCATGAGCTCCTACAATGAGCAGTTCTTC. Translated, it gives CASTQFLMSSYNEQFF.

A single count supports this clone. The genes are TRBV18 and TRBJ2-1; D call uncertain. The CDR3 extends over 12 amino acids. Germline CDR1 is KGHSH and CDR2 is LQKENI. Trimming removed 6 bases from V and 9 bases from J, with 12 bases in between. CDR3 DNA: TGTGCCAGCTCCATACCATTGGGTGAGCAGTTCTTC. It translates to CASSIPLGEQFF.

This sequence joins TRBV13 and TRBJ1-2; no definite D call. Germline assignment: CDR1 PRHDT and CDR2 FYEKMQ (reference sequence). V dropped 5 bases and J dropped 5 bases, with 18 bases sitting between them. This CDR3 is 15 amino acids long. As DNA, the CDR3 is TGTGCCAGCAGCGCCGCGGGTGCTCTTAGGTATGGCTACACCTTC. Translating gives CASSAAGALRYGYTF.

The genes are TRBV28 and TRBJ2-5; 7 bases line up with TRBD1. The CDR3 consists of 14 residues. Germline assignment: CDR1 MDHEN and CDR2 SYDVKM. The J segment lost 3 bases and the V segment lost 5 bases, leaving 6 bases of the junction unmatched. CDR3 nucleotide sequence: TGTGCCAGCAGTGATTACGACAGGGAAGAGACCCAGTACTTC. This translates into CASSDYDREETQYF. The variable domain in full, completed from reference TRBV28 and TRBJ2-5, reads DVKVTQSSRYLVKRTGEKVFLECVQDMDHENMFWYRQDPGLGLRLIYFSYDVKMKEKGDIPEGYSVSREKKERFSLILESASTNQTSMYLCASSDYDREETQYFGPGTRLLVL.

The chain recombines TRBV28 with TRBJ1-6; D is unresolved. In germline, CDR1 is MDHEN, CDR2 SYDVKM. V shed 3 bases and J shed 6 bases, with 9 bases lying between them. This CDR3 has 14 amino acids. DNA for the CDR3: TGTGCCAGCAGTTTCCGGCAGCTTAATTCACCCCTCCACTTT. Translated: CASSFRQLNSPLHF.

This sequence joins TRBV5-1 and TRBJ1-4, with TRBD1 as a possible D gene (6 bases). Trimming pared 3 bases from V and 8 bases from J, leaving 17 bases between. In germline, CDR1 is SGHRS, CDR2 YFSETQ. This CDR3 contains 15 residues. The CDR3, as DNA: TGCGCCAGCAGCTCTCTCTTAGCAGGGGAGGAAAAACTGTTTTTT. Its protein is CASSSLLAGEEKLFF.

This rearrangement joins TRBV19 to TRBJ1-2; D is ambiguous. The V end lost 7 bases, the J end lost 3 bases, and 12 bases lay between the germline ends. The CDR3 totals 13 residues. CDR1 and CDR2 (germline): LNHDA, SQIVND (reference sequence). The CDR3 region is CASTPRGHYGYTF. DNA of the CDR3: TGTGCCAGTACCCCCAGAGGGCACTATGGCTACACCTTC.